Listed below are T cell receptor beta chains from one sample, sequenced in a study of shared clonotypes between healthy human individuals. Generated by immunoSEQ multiplex PCR, the TCRdb table keeps only in-frame clones and is missing some. This sample has some 2.1 million clones, with about 95% found just once. Specimen: naive CD4+ T cells sorted from blood. The receptors come from a man in his late teens or twenties in good health. CDR3s include the opening cysteine and the closing phenylalanine or tryptophan. A D gene is named only where the DNA matches it firmly. The listing skips clone size in some rows; elsewhere it reads once, few, many or a size class.

TRBV7-9	TRBD2	-	TRBJ2-7	TGTGCCAGCAGCCCTAGCGGGCCACTTACCTACGAGCAGTACTTC	CASSPSGPLTYEQYF
TRBV19	-	-	TRBJ2-5	TGTGCCAGTAGTATTGGGCGAGAGACCCAGTACTTC	CASSIGRETQYF
TRBV6-5	TRBD1	-	TRBJ2-7	TGTGCCAGCAGTGGCCCGGGACAGGGTGTCTACGAGCAGTACTTC	CASSGPGQGVYEQYF
TRBV6-1	-	once	TRBJ1-1	TGTGCCAGCAACCCCAGGGACACTGAAGCTTTCTTT	CASNPRDTEAFF
TRBV6-5	-	-	TRBJ1-1	TGTGCCAGCTGGGGGGGAAACACTGAAGCTTTCTTT	CASWGGNTEAFF
TRBV1	-	-	TRBJ2-2	TGCACCAGCAGCCAAGAGGAGGGCAGGCGGCTAAACACCGGGGAGCTGTTTTTT	CTSSQEEGRRLNTGELFF
TRBV2	-	-	TRBJ2-3	TGTGCCAGCACCCTTGGACTGCTTGTGGGCACAGATACGCAGTATTTT	CASTLGLLVGTDTQYF
TRBV19	-	-	TRBJ2-1	TGTGCCAGTAGTGTAGCGTCCTACAATGAGCAGTTCTTC	CASSVASYNEQFF
TRBV21-1	-	-	TRBJ2-6	TGTGCCAGCAGCAAGTCAAAAGGAACCTCTGGGGCCAACGTCCTGACTTTC	CASSKSKGTSGANVLTF
TRBV7-2	-	-	TRBJ2-3	TGTGCCAGCAGCTCCGAAATAGGGGGTACGCAGTATTTT	CASSSEIGGTQYF
TRBV7-9	-	-	TRBJ2-2	TGTGCCAGCAGCTTAAACACAAACACCGGGGAGCTGTTTTTT	CASSLNTNTGELFF
TRBV5-4	TRBD1	-	TRBJ1-3	TGTGCCAGCAGCTCGAAATTTAGGCCGGGACAGGGCCTCTCTGGAAACACCATATATTTT	CASSSKFRPGQGLSGNTIYF
TRBV5-1	-	-	TRBJ2-7	TGCGCCAGCAGCTTGGCCCGATGGGGGAGCGACGAGCAGTACTTC	CASSLARWGSDEQYF
TRBV18	-	-	TRBJ2-3	TGTGCCAGCTCTCTGAGAAGGGAAAGAGATACGCAGTATTTT	CASSLRRERDTQYF
TRBV18	-	-	TRBJ2-7	TGTGCCAGCTCACCTCAGCAGGGGCCCTACGAGCAGTACTTC	CASSPQQGPYEQYF